The 19 T cell receptor beta chains below were found in one sample sequenced in a study of blood T cell repertoires in COVID-19. Profiled with immunoSEQ multiplex PCR; TCRdb holds only in-frame clones, not every one. The sample contains over 400,000 clones, around nine tenths of which appear only once. Sequencing was performed on peripheral blood. The receptor source for this set is a woman aged 45-65 years with COVID-19, enrolled during active disease.

This chain joins TRBV5-1 and TRBJ2-7, with 12 nucleotides matching TRBD2. The V gene's germline CDR1 is SGHRS and CDR2 YFSETQ. The CDR3 covers 18 residues. The V segment lost 6 bases and the J segment 1 base; nucleotides outside the gene matches: 14. CDR3 nucleotide sequence: TGCGCCAGCATGCGGACTAGCGGGGATTTCTCCACGTCCTACGAGCAGTACTTC. Protein: CASMRTSGDFSTSYEQYF.

V usage is TRBV5-5 and J usage is TRBJ1-3, with 8 bases lining up with TRBD1. J lost 7 bases, V lost 2 bases, and 8 bases had no gene match. The CDR3 has 15 residues. Germline values: CDR1 SGHKS, CDR2 YYEKEE (reference sequence). CDR3 loop: CASSLQTGVANTIYF. The CDR3, as DNA: TGTGCCAGCAGCTTACAGACAGGGGTGGCGAACACCATATATTTT.

This clone showed up just a few times. This chain connects TRBV20-1 to TRBJ2-5, with no clear D. This CDR3 is 11 amino acids long. Between the trimmed V and J ends, which lost 4 bases and 3 bases, there was a span of 6 bases. CDR1 and CDR2 from the germline V gene are DFQATT and SNEGSKA (reference sequence). The DNA for the CDR3 is TGCAGTGCTACCGCGAAAGAGACCCAGTACTTC. Residues: CSATAKETQYF.

V and J are TRBV19 and TRBJ1-2; a possible D gene is TRBD1 (5 bases). Trimming removed 3 bases from V and 0 bases from J, with 8 bases in between. This CDR3 region has 14 residues. The germline V gene has CDR1 LNHDA and CDR2 SQIVND (reference sequence). As DNA, the CDR3 is TGTGCCAGTAGTATGGGGGGATCTAACTATGGCTACACCTTC. This encodes CASSMGGSNYGYTF.

The V call is TRBV4-1, the J call TRBJ1-4; TRBD1 might be the D (6 bases). The V gene's germline CDR1 is MGHRA and CDR2 YSYEKL. V was cut by 3 bases and J by 8 bases, with 16 bases left in between. The length of the CDR3 is 15 residues. The CDR3 loop is CASSQYRDTSEKLFF. The CDR3 DNA reads TGCGCCAGCAGCCAGTACCGGGACACGTCCGAAAAACTGTTTTTT.

The chain is built from TRBV24-1 and TRBJ1-2; D ambiguous. Trimming removed 4 bases at V and 3 bases at J, with 14 bases between. The germline V gene has CDR1 KGHDR and CDR2 SFDVKD. The CDR3 has 15 amino acids. CDR3 protein: CATSDNEGLDYGYTF. The CDR3 nucleotides read TGTGCCACCAGTGACAACGAGGGTTTGGACTATGGCTACACCTTC.

V is TRBV6-5 and J is TRBJ1-5; D may be TRBD1 (5 bases). Per the germline V gene, CDR1 is MNHEY and CDR2 is SVGAGI. CDR3 length equals 15 residues. Trimming stripped 6 bases from V and 1 base from J, with 13 bases between. The CDR3 spells CASSPRARSNQPQHF. As DNA, the CDR3 is TGTGCCAGCAGCCCCAGGGCGAGGAGCAATCAGCCCCAGCATTTT.

J is TRBJ2-3 and V is TRBV6-5; D is perhaps TRBD1 (5 bases). This CDR3 spans 13 amino acids. The V gene lost 7 bases and the J gene lost 4 bases, with 12 bases spanning the gap. The germline V gene has CDR1 MNHEY and CDR2 SVGAGI. The CDR3 reads CASNKEGADTQYF. The DNA of the CDR3 is TGTGCCAGCAATAAGGAAGGGGCAGATACGCAGTATTTT.

As to this clone: Different DNA sequences within this sample yield the same CDR3. This chain connects TRBV6-5 to TRBJ1-2; possibly TRBD1 for D (5 bases). Germline V gives CDR1 MNHEY, CDR2 SVGAGI. The ends were cut back, 5 bases at V and 1 base at J, with 8 bases in the middle. This CDR3 contains 13 residues. The CDR3 sequence is CASSTGGNYGYTF. In DNA form, the CDR3 reads TGTGCCAGCAGTACGGGGGGTAACTATGGCTACACCTTC.

This clone was counted between two and nine times. The chain carries TRBV7-9 and TRBJ1-2, with 7 bases identical to TRBD1. This CDR3 is 12 amino acids long. V was clipped by 5 bases and J by 9 bases; unmatched bases: 6. Germline V lookup: CDR1 SEHNR, CDR2 FQNEAQ (reference sequence). The CDR3 here is CASSRDRVSYTF. Written as DNA, the CDR3 is TGTGCCAGCAGCCGAGACAGGGTGAGCTACACCTTC.

This chain connects TRBV6-6 to TRBJ1-4; TRBD1 aligns across 7 bases. V lost 7 bases to trimming and J lost 6 bases; unmatched junction nucleotides: 8. Germline lookup yields CDR1 MNHNY and CDR2 SVGAGI (reference sequence). This CDR3 spans 14 amino acids. CDR3 coding DNA: TGTGCCAGCACCACCCGACAGGGCGATGAAAAACTGTTTTTT. Protein: CASTTRQGDEKLFF.

The rearrangement joins TRBV7-2 to TRBJ1-2; 9 positions agree with TRBD1. In germline, CDR1 is SGHTA, CDR2 FQGNSA. This CDR3 region has 15 residues. V was pared by 4 bases and J by 6 bases, with 9 bases of the junction left unmatched. The CDR3: CASSSRVGTGNGYTF. In DNA, the CDR3 is TGTGCCAGCAGCTCTAGGGTAGGGACAGGGAATGGCTACACCTTC.

The J gene is TRBJ1-2, the V gene TRBV19, with D unclear. The length of the CDR3 is 13 residues. The germline V gene encodes CDR1 LNHDA and CDR2 SQIVND (reference sequence). The ends were cut back, 7 bases at V and 6 bases at J, with 15 bases in the middle. The CDR3 loop is CASNPSWADGYTF. CDR3 in DNA: TGTGCCAGTAACCCGAGCTGGGCAGATGGCTACACCTTC.

V and J are TRBV28 and TRBJ1-3; D unresolved. Germline-derived CDR1 and CDR2 are MDHEN and SYDVKM. The length of the CDR3 is 16 residues. Trimming took 3 bases from V and 0 from J, leaving 12 bases between them. Written as DNA, the CDR3 is TGTGCCAGCAGTTTGGGCAGATACACCTCTGGAAACACCATATATTTT. Its translation is CASSLGRYTSGNTIYF.

CDR3 bases: TGTGCCAGCAGCCTCGACAGCAATGGCTACACCTTC. Translated: CASSLDSNGYTF. The chain has TRBV12-3 or TRBV12-4 and TRBJ1-2, with D perhaps TRBD1 (5 bases). Between the trimmed V and J ends, which lost 6 bases and 6 bases, there was a span of 11 bases. The length of the CDR3 is 12 residues.

The chain is built from TRBV19 and TRBJ1-4, with D unresolved. With 3 bases removed from V and 3 bases from J, the gap between germline ends came to 8 bases. Germline CDR1 is LNHDA and CDR2 is SQIVND (reference sequence). This CDR3 comprises 14 residues. DNA for the CDR3: TGTGCCAGTAGTATTGGTGGAGCTAATGAAAAACTGTTTTTT. This sequence encodes CASSIGGANEKLFF.

V and J are TRBV20-1 and TRBJ1-5; D call uncertain. The CDR3 totals 14 residues. V was shortened by 3 bases and J by 5 bases, with 14 bases between the two germline ends. Germline CDR1 and CDR2: DFQATT and SNEGSKA (reference sequence). The CDR3 DNA reads TGCAGTGCTAGTTCTCCGGGAGAATATCAGCCCCAGCATTTT. It is translated as CSASSPGEYQPQHF.

The chain joins TRBV5-4 to TRBJ2-1; TRBD1 might be the D (7 bases). CDR1 is SGHNT and CDR2 is YYREEE in the germline V gene (reference sequence). Trimming took 5 bases from V and 2 from J, leaving 14 bases between them. CDR3 size: 15 residues. The CDR3 region is CASRSGDSAYNEQFF. The CDR3, as DNA: TGTGCCAGCAGGTCGGGGGACAGCGCCTACAATGAGCAGTTCTTC.

This clone has more than one count but fewer than ten. The chain links TRBV3-1 (or the pseudogene TRBV3-2) to TRBJ2-7; no reliable D call. Germline V gene data show CDR1 as LGHDT and CDR2 as YNNKEL (reference sequence). V lost 2 bases to trimming and J lost 3 bases, with 5 bases between them. This CDR3 has 12 residues. CDR3 DNA sequence: TGTGCCAGCAGCCAAACTCACTACGAGCAGTACTTC. It yields the protein CASSQTHYEQYF.